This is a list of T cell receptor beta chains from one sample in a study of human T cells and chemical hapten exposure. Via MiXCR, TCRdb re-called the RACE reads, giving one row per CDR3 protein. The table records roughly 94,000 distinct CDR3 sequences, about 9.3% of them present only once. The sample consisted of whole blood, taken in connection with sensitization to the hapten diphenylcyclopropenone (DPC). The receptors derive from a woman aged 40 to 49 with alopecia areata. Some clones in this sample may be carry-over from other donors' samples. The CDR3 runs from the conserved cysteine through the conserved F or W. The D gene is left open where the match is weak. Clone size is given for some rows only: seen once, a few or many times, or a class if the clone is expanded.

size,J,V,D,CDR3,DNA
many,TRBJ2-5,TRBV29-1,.,CSVGTPAETQYF,TGCAGCGTTGGAACACCGGCAGAGACCCAGTACTTC
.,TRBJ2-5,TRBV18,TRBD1,CASSNDRAETQYF,TGTGCCAGCTCAAACGACAGGGCGGAGACCCAGTACTTC
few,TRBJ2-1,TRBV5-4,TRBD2,CASSGIDLGLAGRNEQFF,TGTGCCAGCAGCGGGATAGACCTGGGACTAGCGGGAAGGAATGAGCAGTTCTTC
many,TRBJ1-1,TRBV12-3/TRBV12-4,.,CASSFQGSHTEAFF,TGTGCCAGCAGTTTCCAAGGGTCTCACACTGAAGCTTTCTTT
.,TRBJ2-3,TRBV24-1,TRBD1,CATSDGGTGGLRLDTQYF,TGTGCCACCAGTGATGGAGGGACAGGGGGCTTGAGGTTGGATACGCAGTATTTT
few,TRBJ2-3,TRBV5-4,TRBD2,CASSLTGTRDTQYF,TGTGCCAGCAGCTTGACCGGGACTAGAGATACGCAGTATTTT
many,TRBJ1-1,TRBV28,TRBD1,CASSFRGRRETEAFF,TGTGCCAGCAGTTTCAGGGGGCGCAGGGAAACTGAAGCTTTCTTT
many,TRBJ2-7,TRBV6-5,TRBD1,CASGLTGGTVVEQYF,TGTGCCAGCGGGCTCACAGGGGGCACGGTAGTCGAGCAGTACTTC
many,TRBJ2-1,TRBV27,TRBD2,CASSPPSGREGSNEQFF,TGTGCCAGCAGTCCTCCTAGCGGGAGGGAAGGGAGCAATGAGCAGTTCTTC
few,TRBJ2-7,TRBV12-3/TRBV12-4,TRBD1,CVSSRDRQDRKYF,TGTGTCTCATCTCGGGACAGGCAGGATAGGAAGTACTTC
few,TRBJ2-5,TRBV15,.,CATSRDSAQETQYF,TGTGCCACCAGCAGAGATTCAGCTCAAGAGACCCAGTACTTC
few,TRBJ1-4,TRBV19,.,CASSIEVPTGSTNEKLFF,TGTGCCAGTAGTATAGAGGTCCCGACAGGATCAACTAATGAAAAACTGTTTTTT
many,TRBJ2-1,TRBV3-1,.,CASSLYGEQFF,TGTGCCAGCAGCCTGTATGGTGAGCAGTTCTTC
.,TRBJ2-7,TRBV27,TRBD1,CASKMRGPLYEQYF,TGTGCCAGCAAGATGAGGGGGCCCCTCTACGAGCAGTACTTC
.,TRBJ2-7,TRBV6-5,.,CASSPGTPGLYEQYF,TGTGCCAGCAGTCCGGGGACTCCCGGACTTTACGAGCAGTACTTC
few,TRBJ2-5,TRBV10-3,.,CAISSRETQYF,TGTGCCATCAGTAGCCGGGAGACCCAGTACTTC
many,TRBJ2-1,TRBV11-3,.,CASSRTGSRYNEQFF,TGTGCCAGCAGCCGGACGGGGAGCCGCTACAATGAGCAGTTCTTC
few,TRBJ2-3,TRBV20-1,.,CSASWFNLKDIADTQYF,TGCAGTGCTAGCTGGTTCAATCTTAAGGATATCGCAGATACGCAGTATTTT
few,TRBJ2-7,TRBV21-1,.,CASSNLRTSGSSYEQYF,TGTGCCAGCAGCAACCTCCGGACTAGCGGGTCCTCCTACGAGCAGTACTTC
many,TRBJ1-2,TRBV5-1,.,CASSLVGEASQYGYTF,TGCGCCAGCAGCTTGGTGGGGGAAGCTTCCCAGTATGGCTACACCTTC
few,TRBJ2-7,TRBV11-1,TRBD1,CASSLYWDRRYEQYF,TGTGCCAGCAGCTTATACTGGGACAGGCGATACGAGCAGTACTTC
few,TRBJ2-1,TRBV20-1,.,CSARVAAYNEQFF,TGCAGTGCTAGAGTGGCAGCGTACAATGAGCAGTTCTTC
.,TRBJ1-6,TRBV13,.,CASSLAGSYNSPLHF,TGTGCCAGCAGCTTAGCGGGCAGCTATAATTCACCCCTCCACTTT
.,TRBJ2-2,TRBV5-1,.,CASSLAPDPGELFF,TGCGCCAGCAGCTTGGCCCCAGACCCTGGGGAGCTGTTTTTT
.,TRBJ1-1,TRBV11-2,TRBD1,CASSVTRGHTEAFF,TGTGCCAGCAGCGTAACAAGGGGGCACACTGAAGCTTTCTTT
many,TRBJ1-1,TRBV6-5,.,CASSLYTEAFF,TGTGCCAGCAGCCTGTACACTGAAGCTTTCTTT
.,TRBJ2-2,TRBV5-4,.,CASSELQGANTGELFF,TGTGCCAGCAGCGAATTACAGGGAGCGAACACCGGGGAGCTGTTTTTT
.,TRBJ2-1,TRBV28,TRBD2,CVSIPGLGGAEQFF,TGTGTCAGCATTCCGGGACTAGGAGGAGCTGAGCAGTTCTTC
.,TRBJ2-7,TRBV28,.,CASTSPREQYF,TGTGCCAGCACATCACCCAGGGAGCAGTACTTC
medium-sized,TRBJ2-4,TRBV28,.,CASSLAGERAKNIQYF,TGTGCCAGCAGTCTGGCCGGGGAAAGGGCCAAAAACATTCAGTACTTC
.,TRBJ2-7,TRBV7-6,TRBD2,CASSHSGRDAVGQYF,TGTGCCAGCAGCCACAGCGGGAGGGACGCGGTTGGGCAGTACTTC
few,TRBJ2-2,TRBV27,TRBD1,CASSLFGTVNTGELFF,TGTGCCAGCAGCCTTTTCGGGACAGTGAACACCGGGGAGCTGTTTTTT
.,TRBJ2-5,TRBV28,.,CAIAPSEGTETQYF,TGTGCCATCGCCCCTAGTGAGGGGACGGAGACCCAGTACTTC
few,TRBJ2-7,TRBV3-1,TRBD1,CASSQGGQGSYEQYF,TGTGCCAGCAGCCAAGGAGGACAGGGTTCCTACGAGCAGTACTTC
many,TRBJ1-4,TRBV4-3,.,CASSQDGGYNEKLFF,TGCGCCAGCAGCCAAGATGGAGGGTATAATGAAAAACTGTTTTTT
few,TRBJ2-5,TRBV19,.,CASSIARGRETQYF,TGTGCCAGTAGTATAGCTCGCGGAAGGGAGACCCAGTACTTC
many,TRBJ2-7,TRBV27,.,CASSSLGDEQYF,TGTGCCAGCAGTTCTCTCGGGGACGAGCAGTACTTC
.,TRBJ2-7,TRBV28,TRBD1,CASHSQGAKYEQYF,TGTGCCAGCCACTCACAGGGGGCGAAATACGAGCAGTACTTC
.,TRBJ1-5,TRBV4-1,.,CASSPGIYRDYGQPQHF,TGCGCCAGCAGCCCTGGGATCTACCGGGACTACGGTCAGCCCCAGCATTTT
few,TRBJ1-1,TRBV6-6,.,CAIKQTSATEAFF,TGTGCCATCAAACAGACCTCCGCCACTGAAGCTTTCTTT
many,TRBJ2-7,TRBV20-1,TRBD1,CSARVWDRGHEQYF,TGCAGTGCTAGAGTATGGGACAGGGGCCACGAGCAGTACTTC
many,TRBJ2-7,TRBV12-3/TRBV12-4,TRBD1,CASSDSGGSEQYF,TGTGCCAGCAGTGATTCAGGGGGAAGCGAGCAGTACTTC
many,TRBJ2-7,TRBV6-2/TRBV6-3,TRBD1,CASRPTDRSPYEQYF,TGTGCCAGCAGGCCTACGGACAGGTCGCCCTACGAGCAGTACTTC
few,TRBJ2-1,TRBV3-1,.,CASSQDGNGKRFF,TGTGCCAGCAGCCAAGATGGGAACGGTAAGCGGTTCTTC